A selection of T cell receptor beta chains follows, all from one sample in a study of identical twins. One entry per CDR3 protein results from TCRdb running MiXCR on the 5' RACE reads. The profile shows 1.5 million to 2 million distinct CDR3 sequences, roughly 35% of them singletons. The sample comprised cord blood. These receptor sequences come from a newborn girl in good health. Each CDR3 is given with its conserved first and last residue. The D gene is left open where the match is weak. Expanded clones get a size class; other rows say once, few or many, or leave the size out.

.	TRBJ1-2	.	TRBV12-3/TRBV12-4	CASSWAVPANYGYTF	TGTGCCAGCAGTTGGGCCGTCCCAGCTAACTATGGCTACACCTTC
.	TRBJ1-5	.	TRBV5-1	CASSLVGSHSNQPQHF	TGCGCCAGCAGCTTGGTGGGTTCTCATAGCAATCAGCCCCAGCATTTT
TRBD2	TRBJ2-3	many	TRBV4-2	CASSQGLAGVEDTQYF	TGTGCCAGCAGCCAAGGGCTAGCGGGGGTCGAAGATACGCAGTATTTT
TRBD1	TRBJ1-1	once	TRBV5-1	CASSSGQGWNAEAFF	TGCGCCAGCAGCTCCGGACAGGGATGGAACGCTGAAGCTTTCTTT
.	TRBJ1-2	few	TRBV15	CATSRDSGTYGYTF	TGTGCCACCAGCAGAGATTCCGGCACCTATGGCTACACCTTC
.	TRBJ1-2	.	TRBV12-3/TRBV12-4	CASSYGSYSYTF	TGTGCCAGCAGTTACGGGAGCTATAGCTACACCTTC
TRBD2	TRBJ2-1	.	TRBV28	CASSLSFGTSAYNEQFF	TGTGCCAGCAGTTTAAGTTTCGGGACTAGCGCATACAATGAGCAGTTCTTC
.	TRBJ2-5	.	TRBV3-1	CASSQDQVGKTQYF	TGTGCCAGCAGCCAAGATCAAGTGGGAAAGACCCAGTACTTC
.	TRBJ2-2	few	TRBV3-1	CASSLLTGLNTGELFF	TGTGCCAGCAGCCTGCTGACAGGATTGAACACCGGGGAGCTGTTTTTT
.	TRBJ1-5	.	TRBV24-1	CAIPEGNQPQHF	TGTGCCATCCCAGAGGGAAATCAGCCCCAGCATTTT
TRBD2	TRBJ2-3	many	TRBV4-2	CASSQDLDLAGVGDTQYF	TGTGCCAGCAGCCAAGATCTTGATCTAGCGGGAGTTGGAGATACGCAGTATTTT
.	TRBJ2-7	few	TRBV28	CASTLGMSYEQYF	TGTGCCAGCACCCTCGGGATGTCCTACGAGCAGTACTTC
.	TRBJ1-2	.	TRBV5-1	CASSLPTGREPYGYTF	TGCGCCAGCAGCCTACCTACAGGGAGGGAACCCTATGGCTACACCTTC
TRBD2	TRBJ2-1	few	TRBV4-1	CASSQWTSGSDNEQFF	TGCGCCAGCAGCCAATGGACTAGCGGGTCTGACAATGAGCAGTTCTTC
.	TRBJ2-7	.	TRBV20-1	CSASQPYNSYEQYF	TGCAGTGCTAGTCAGCCTTATAATTCCTACGAGCAGTACTTC
TRBD2	TRBJ2-1	few	TRBV18	CASSAGLARSYNEQFF	TGTGCCAGCTCAGCGGGACTAGCGCGATCCTACAATGAGCAGTTCTTC
TRBD1	TRBJ1-4	.	TRBV10-3	CAISEANTGGNNEKLFF	TGTGCCATCAGTGAAGCAAACACAGGGGGAAATAATGAAAAACTGTTTTTT
.	TRBJ1-4	.	TRBV7-9	CASSLPGVNEKLFF	TGTGCCAGCAGCTTACCGGGAGTAAATGAAAAACTGTTTTTT
.	TRBJ1-2	.	TRBV20-1	CSALLRSSGGYTF	TGCAGTGCTCTACTCCGGAGTTCGGGTGGCTACACCTTC
TRBD1	TRBJ1-1	.	TRBV10-2	CASSTGGTGWAEAFF	TGCGCCAGCAGTACCGGAGGGACAGGGTGGGCTGAAGCTTTCTTT
TRBD2	TRBJ2-3	.	TRBV6-1	CAIASGVPDTQYF	TGTGCCATCGCTAGCGGGGTCCCAGATACGCAGTATTTT
TRBD1	TRBJ1-4	few	TRBV4-2	CASSQDRKRLFF	TGTGCCAGCAGCCAGGACAGGAAAAGACTGTTTTTT
.	TRBJ1-5	few	TRBV12-3/TRBV12-4	CASSFWGREVNQPQHF	TGTGCCAGCAGTTTCTGGGGGCGGGAAGTAAATCAGCCCCAGCATTTT
.	TRBJ1-2	.	TRBV20-1	CSAREVWANYGYTF	TGCAGTGCTAGAGAGGTCTGGGCCAACTATGGCTACACCTTC
.	TRBJ2-7	few	TRBV6-5	CASSYSVGVSYEQYF	TGTGCCAGCAGTTACTCAGTCGGGGTCTCCTACGAGCAGTACTTC
.	TRBJ1-2	.	TRBV3-1	CASRGRGAFYGYTF	TGTGCCAGCAGGGGCCGGGGGGCTTTCTATGGCTACACCTTC
.	TRBJ2-3	many	TRBV11-2	CASSLAAVLDTQYF	TGTGCCAGCAGCTTGGCGGCGGTCTTAGATACGCAGTATTTT
.	TRBJ2-7	few	TRBV29-1	CSVEKGPGPYEQYF	TGCAGCGTTGAGAAGGGGCCGGGGCCTTACGAGCAGTACTTC
.	TRBJ1-2	.	TRBV5-1	CASSPLINGGYTF	TGCGCCAGCAGCCCCCTCATAAACGGGGGCTACACCTTC
.	TRBJ2-7	once	TRBV7-2	CASSLNGAEHEQYF	TGTGCCAGCAGCTTAAACGGAGCCGAACACGAGCAGTACTTC
.	TRBJ2-6	.	TRBV6-5	CASSYFVSSGANVLTF	TGTGCCAGCAGTTACTTTGTCAGCTCTGGGGCCAACGTCCTGACTTTC
TRBD1	TRBJ1-5	few	TRBV20-1	CSAPDRVGNQPQHF	TGCAGTGCTCCCGACAGGGTAGGCAATCAGCCCCAGCATTTT
TRBD2	TRBJ2-3	.	TRBV20-1	CSAPEGRGGPDTQYF	TGCAGTGCTCCCGAGGGGCGGGGGGGCCCAGATACGCAGTATTTT
.	TRBJ2-1	.	TRBV9	CASSVGKAAELSYNEQFF	TGTGCCAGCAGCGTTGGGAAGGCTGCGGAACTCTCCTACAATGAGCAGTTCTTC
.	TRBJ2-5	many	TRBV2	CASSEGLQETQYF	TGTGCCAGCAGTGAAGGACTCCAAGAGACCCAGTACTTC